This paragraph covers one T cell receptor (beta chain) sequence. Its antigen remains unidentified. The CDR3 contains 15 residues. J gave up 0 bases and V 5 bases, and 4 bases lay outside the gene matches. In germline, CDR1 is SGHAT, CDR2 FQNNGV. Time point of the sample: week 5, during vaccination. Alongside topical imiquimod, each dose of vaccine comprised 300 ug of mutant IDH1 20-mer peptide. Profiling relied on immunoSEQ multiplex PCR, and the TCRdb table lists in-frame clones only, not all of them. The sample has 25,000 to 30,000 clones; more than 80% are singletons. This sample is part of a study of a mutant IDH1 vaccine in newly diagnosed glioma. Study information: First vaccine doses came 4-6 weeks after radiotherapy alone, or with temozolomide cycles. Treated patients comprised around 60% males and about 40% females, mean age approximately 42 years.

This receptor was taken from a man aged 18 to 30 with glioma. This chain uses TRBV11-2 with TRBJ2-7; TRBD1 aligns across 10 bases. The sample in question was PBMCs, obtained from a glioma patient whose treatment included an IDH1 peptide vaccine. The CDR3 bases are TGTGCCAGCAGCGGGGGGGACAGGGGCTCCTACGAGCAGTACTTC. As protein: CASSGGDRGSYEQYF.